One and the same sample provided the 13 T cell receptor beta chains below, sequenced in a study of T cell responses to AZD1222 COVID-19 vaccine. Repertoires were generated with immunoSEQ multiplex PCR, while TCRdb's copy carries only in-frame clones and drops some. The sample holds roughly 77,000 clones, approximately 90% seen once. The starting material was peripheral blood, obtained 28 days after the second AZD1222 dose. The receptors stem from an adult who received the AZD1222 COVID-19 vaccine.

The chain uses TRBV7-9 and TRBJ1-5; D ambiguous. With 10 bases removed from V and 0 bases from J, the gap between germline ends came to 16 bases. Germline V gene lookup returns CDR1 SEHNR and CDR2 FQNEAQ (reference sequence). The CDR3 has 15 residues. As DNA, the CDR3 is TGTGCCACCCTAGGTTCGCGATTTAGCAATCAGCCCCAGCATTTT. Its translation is CATLGSRFSNQPQHF. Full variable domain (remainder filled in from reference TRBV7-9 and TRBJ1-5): DTGVSQNPRHKITKRGQNVTFRCDPISEHNRLYWYRQTLGQGPEFLTYFQNEAQLEKSRLLSDRFSAERPKGSFSTLEIQRTEQGDSAMYLCATLGSRFSNQPQHFGDGTRLSIL.

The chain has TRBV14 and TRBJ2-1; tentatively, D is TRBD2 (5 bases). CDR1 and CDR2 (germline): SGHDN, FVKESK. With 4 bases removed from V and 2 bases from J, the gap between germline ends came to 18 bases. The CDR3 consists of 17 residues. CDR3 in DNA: TGTGCCAGCAGCCCCTTTTTGGACTCTCGAGCCTACAATGAGCAGTTCTTC. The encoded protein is CASSPFLDSRAYNEQFF. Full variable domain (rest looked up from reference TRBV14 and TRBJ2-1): EAGVTQFPSHSVIEKGQTVTLRCDPISGHDNLYWYRRVMGKEIKFLLHFVKESKQDESGMPNNRFLAERTGGTYSTLKVQPAELEDSGVYFCASSPFLDSRAYNEQFFGPGTRLTVL.

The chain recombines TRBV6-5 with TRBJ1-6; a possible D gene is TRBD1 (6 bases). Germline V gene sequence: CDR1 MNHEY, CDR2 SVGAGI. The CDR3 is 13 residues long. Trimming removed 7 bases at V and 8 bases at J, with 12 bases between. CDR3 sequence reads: CASMGRGDSPLHF. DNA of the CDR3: TGTGCCAGCATGGGCAGGGGTGATTCACCCCTCCACTTT.

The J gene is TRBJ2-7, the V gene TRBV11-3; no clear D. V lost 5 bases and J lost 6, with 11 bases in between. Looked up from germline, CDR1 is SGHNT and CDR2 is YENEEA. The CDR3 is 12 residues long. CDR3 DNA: TGTGCCAGCAGCCCAAACTCCCGCGAGCAGTACTTC. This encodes CASSPNSREQYF.

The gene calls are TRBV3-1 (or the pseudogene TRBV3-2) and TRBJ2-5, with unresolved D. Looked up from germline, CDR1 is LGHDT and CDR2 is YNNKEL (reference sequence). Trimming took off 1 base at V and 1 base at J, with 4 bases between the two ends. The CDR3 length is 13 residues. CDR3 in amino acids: CASSQAPQETQYF. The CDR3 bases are TGTGCCAGCAGCCAAGCCCCCCAAGAGACCCAGTACTTC.

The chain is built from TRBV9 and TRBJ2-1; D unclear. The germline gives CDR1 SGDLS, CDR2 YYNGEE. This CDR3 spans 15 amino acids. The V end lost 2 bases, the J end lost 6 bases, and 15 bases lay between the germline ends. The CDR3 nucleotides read TGTGCCAGCAGCGTCGCATGGGCCCCGGGCAATGAGCAGTTCTTC. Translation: CASSVAWAPGNEQFF. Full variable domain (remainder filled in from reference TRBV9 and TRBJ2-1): DSGVTQTPKHLITATGQRVTLRCSPRSGDLSVYWYQQSLDQGLQFLIQYYNGEERAKGNILERFSAQQFPDLHSELNLSSLELGDSALYFCASSVAWAPGNEQFFGPGTRLTVL.

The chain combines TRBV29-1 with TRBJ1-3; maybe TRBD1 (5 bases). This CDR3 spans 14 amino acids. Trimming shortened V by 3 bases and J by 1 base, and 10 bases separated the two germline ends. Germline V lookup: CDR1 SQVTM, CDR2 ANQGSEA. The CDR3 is CSVEDTVSGNTIYF. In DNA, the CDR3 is TGCAGCGTTGAGGACACAGTATCTGGAAACACCATATATTTT. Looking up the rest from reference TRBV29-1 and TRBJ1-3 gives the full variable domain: SAVISQKPSRDICQRGTSLTIQCQVDSQVTMMFWYRQQPGQSLTLIATANQGSEATYESGFVIDKFPISRPNLTFSTLTVSNMSPEDSSIYLCSVEDTVSGNTIYFGEGSWLTVV.

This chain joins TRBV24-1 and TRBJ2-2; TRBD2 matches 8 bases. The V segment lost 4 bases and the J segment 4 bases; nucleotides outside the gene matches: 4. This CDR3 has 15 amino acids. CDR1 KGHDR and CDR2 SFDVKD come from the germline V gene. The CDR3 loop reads CATSEGGRPTGELFF. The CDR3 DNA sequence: TGTGCCACCAGTGAGGGCGGGAGGCCCACCGGGGAGCTGTTTTTT.

The CDR3 region has the DNA TGTGCCTGGCGGGAGGAAAAACTGTTTTTT. Translated: CAWREEKLFF. This chain joins TRBV30 and TRBJ1-4; D uncertain. Germline lookup yields CDR1 GTSNPN and CDR2 SVGIG (reference sequence). The CDR3 runs 10 residues. Trimming removed 5 bases from V and 8 bases from J, with 6 bases in between.

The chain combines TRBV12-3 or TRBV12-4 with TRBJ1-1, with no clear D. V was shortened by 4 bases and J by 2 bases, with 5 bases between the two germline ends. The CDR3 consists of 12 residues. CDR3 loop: CASSSGNTEAFF. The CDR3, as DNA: TGTGCCAGCAGTTCCGGCAACACTGAAGCTTTCTTT.

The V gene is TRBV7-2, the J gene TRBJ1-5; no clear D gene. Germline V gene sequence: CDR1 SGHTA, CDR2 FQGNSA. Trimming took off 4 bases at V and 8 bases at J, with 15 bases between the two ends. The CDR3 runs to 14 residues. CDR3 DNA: TGTGCCAGCAGCTCGCTAGGGTTTAGGGAGCCCCAGCATTTT. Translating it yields CASSSLGFREPQHF.

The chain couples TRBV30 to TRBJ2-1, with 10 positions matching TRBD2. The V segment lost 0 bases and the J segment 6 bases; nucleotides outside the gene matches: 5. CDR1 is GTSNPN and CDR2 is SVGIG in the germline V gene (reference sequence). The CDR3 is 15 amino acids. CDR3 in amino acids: CAWSVLAGGINEQFF. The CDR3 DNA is TGTGCCTGGAGTGTATTAGCGGGGGGAATCAATGAGCAGTTCTTC. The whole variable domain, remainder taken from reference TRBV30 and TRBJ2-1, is SQTIHQWPATLVQPVGSPLSLECTVEGTSNPNLYWYRQAAGRGLQLLFYSVGIGQISSEVPQNLSASRPQDRQFILSSKKLLLSDSGFYLCAWSVLAGGINEQFFGPGTRLTVL.

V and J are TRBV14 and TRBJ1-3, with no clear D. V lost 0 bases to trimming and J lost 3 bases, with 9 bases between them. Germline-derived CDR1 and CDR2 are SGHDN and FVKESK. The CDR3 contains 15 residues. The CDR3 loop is CASSQEDRVGNTIYF. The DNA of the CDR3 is TGTGCCAGCAGCCAAGAGGACCGGGTTGGAAACACCATATATTTT.